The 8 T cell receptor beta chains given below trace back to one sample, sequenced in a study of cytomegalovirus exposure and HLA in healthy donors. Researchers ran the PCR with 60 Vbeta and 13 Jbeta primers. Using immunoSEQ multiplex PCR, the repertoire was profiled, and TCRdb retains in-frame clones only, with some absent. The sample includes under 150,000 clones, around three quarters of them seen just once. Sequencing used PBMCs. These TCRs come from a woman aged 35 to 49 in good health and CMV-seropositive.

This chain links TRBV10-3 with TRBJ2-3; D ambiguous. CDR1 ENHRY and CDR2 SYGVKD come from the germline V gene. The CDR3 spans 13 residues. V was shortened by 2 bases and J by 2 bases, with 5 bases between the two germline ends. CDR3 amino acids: CAISETDTDTQYF. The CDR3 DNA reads TGTGCCATCAGTGAGACAGACACAGATACGCAGTATTTT.

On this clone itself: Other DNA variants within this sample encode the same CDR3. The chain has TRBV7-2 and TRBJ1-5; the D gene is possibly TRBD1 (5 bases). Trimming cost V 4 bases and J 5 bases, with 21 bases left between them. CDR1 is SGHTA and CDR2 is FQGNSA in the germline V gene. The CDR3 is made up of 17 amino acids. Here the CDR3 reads CASSYRPRALSDQPQHF. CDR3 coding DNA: TGTGCCAGCAGCTATCGCCCCAGGGCCCTCAGCGATCAGCCCCAGCATTTT.

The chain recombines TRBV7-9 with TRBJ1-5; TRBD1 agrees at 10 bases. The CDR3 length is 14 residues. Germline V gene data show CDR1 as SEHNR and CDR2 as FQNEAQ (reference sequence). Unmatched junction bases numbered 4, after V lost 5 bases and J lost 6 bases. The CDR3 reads CASSRQGATQPQHF. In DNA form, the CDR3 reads TGTGCCAGCAGCCGACAGGGGGCCACTCAGCCCCAGCATTTT.

This CDR3 is CASSLDLGGGYTF. Written as DNA, the CDR3 is TGTGCCAGCAGCTTAGACCTGGGGGGTGGCTACACCTTC. The chain employs TRBV7-9 and TRBJ1-2; TRBD1 is a possible D gene (5 bases). Per the germline V gene, CDR1 is SEHNR and CDR2 is FQNEAQ (reference sequence). The CDR3 extends over 13 amino acids. V gave up 1 base and J gave up 7 bases, with 10 bases separating them.

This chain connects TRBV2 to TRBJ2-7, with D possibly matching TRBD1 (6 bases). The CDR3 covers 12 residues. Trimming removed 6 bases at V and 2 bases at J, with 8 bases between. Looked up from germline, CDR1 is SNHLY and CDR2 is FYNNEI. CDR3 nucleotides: TGTGCCAGCAGGGACAGAGCCTACGAGCAGTACTTC. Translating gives CASRDRAYEQYF.

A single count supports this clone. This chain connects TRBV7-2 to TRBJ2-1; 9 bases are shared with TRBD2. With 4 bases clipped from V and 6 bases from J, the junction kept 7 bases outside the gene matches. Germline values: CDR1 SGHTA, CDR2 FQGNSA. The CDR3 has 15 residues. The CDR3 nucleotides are TGTGCCAGCAGCTGGACCGGGACTAGCCCCAATGAGCAGTTCTTC. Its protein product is CASSWTGTSPNEQFF.

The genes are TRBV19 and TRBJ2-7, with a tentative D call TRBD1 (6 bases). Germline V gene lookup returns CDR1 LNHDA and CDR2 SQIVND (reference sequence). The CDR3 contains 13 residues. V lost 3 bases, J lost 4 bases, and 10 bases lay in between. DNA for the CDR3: TGTGCCAGTAGTATCGACAGGTCTTACGAGCAGTACTTC. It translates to CASSIDRSYEQYF.

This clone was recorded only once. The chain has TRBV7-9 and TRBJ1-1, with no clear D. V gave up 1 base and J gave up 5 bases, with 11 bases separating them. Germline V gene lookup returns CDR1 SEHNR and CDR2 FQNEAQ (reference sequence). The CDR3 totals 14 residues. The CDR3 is CASSLVSLLTEAFF. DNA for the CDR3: TGTGCCAGCAGCTTAGTTAGTCTTTTAACTGAAGCTTTCTTT.